These T cell receptor beta chains were read from a single sample in a study of T cell responses to AZD1222 COVID-19 vaccine. The repertoire was sequenced with immunoSEQ multiplex PCR; TCRdb's copy has only in-frame clones and lacks some. In the table there are about 120,000 clones, about 92% of which are singletons. This specimen consisted of peripheral blood, obtained 28 days after the second AZD1222 dose. All receptors come from an adult who received the AZD1222 COVID-19 vaccine. The CDR3 runs from the conserved cysteine through the conserved F or W. D genes are given only for firm matches. Size values are once, few and many counts, or a class for expanded clones, and some rows have none.

J gene	clone size	D gene	V gene	CDR3 protein	CDR3 DNA
TRBJ1-2	-	TRBD1	TRBV6-5	CASSSQGARGYTF	TGTGCCAGCAGTTCACAGGGGGCGCGGGGCTACACCTTC
TRBJ1-2	-	-	TRBV27	CASRNRERGYTF	TGTGCCAGCCGGAACAGGGAGAGAGGCTACACCTTC
TRBJ1-1	-	TRBD1	TRBV18	CASSPGTGPGTEAFF	TGTGCCAGCTCACCAGGGACAGGGCCGGGCACTGAAGCTTTCTTT
TRBJ1-6	once	-	TRBV7-8	CASRSEDTLGSPLHF	TGTGCCAGCAGATCAGAGGACACTTTAGGATCACCCCTCCACTTT
TRBJ1-1	few	TRBD1	TRBV6-6	CASNTGVGTEAFF	TGTGCCAGCAATACAGGGGTGGGGACTGAAGCTTTCTTT
TRBJ2-3	-	-	TRBV5-1	CASSGGPGVTQYF	TGCGCCAGCAGCGGGGGGCCCGGGGTTACGCAGTATTTT
TRBJ1-6	-	-	TRBV5-1	CASSAGGTLHF	TGCGCCAGCAGCGCAGGTGGGACCCTCCACTTT
TRBJ2-2	-	-	TRBV6-5	CASSLQGNTGELFF	TGTGCCAGCAGTCTCCAGGGAAACACCGGGGAGCTGTTTTTT
TRBJ1-5	-	-	TRBV19	CASSISRGNQPQHF	TGTGCCAGTAGTATTTCCAGGGGCAATCAGCCCCAGCATTTT
TRBJ1-1	-	-	TRBV6-5	CASRRDLNTEAFF	TGTGCCAGCAGGAGGGATCTGAACACTGAAGCTTTCTTT
TRBJ1-1	-	-	TRBV5-6	CASSLDPRNTEAFF	TGTGCCAGCAGCTTGGACCCGAGGAACACTGAAGCTTTCTTT
TRBJ2-3	-	-	TRBV7-3	CASSFSGPSTDTQYF	TGTGCCAGCAGCTTCAGCGGACCCAGCACAGATACGCAGTATTTT
TRBJ1-2	-	-	TRBV7-6	CASSPNSGHVRPYGYTF	TGTGCCAGCAGCCCCAATTCCGGACACGTAAGACCCTATGGCTACACCTTC
TRBJ1-5	-	-	TRBV6-1	CASSDGQGNQPQHF	TGTGCCAGCAGTGACGGACAAGGGAATCAGCCCCAGCATTTT
TRBJ1-1	-	-	TRBV7-9	CASSPSGQDTEAFF	TGTGCCAGCAGCCCTTCGGGACAAGACACTGAAGCTTTCTTT
TRBJ2-2	-	-	TRBV4-1	CASSQETRESGELFF	TGCGCCAGCAGCCAAGAGACCCGGGAGTCCGGGGAGCTGTTTTTT
TRBJ1-4	-	-	TRBV7-8	CASSWGYNEKLFF	TGTGCCAGCAGCTGGGGTTATAATGAAAAACTGTTTTTT
TRBJ1-2	-	-	TRBV7-9	CASDDGRLANYGYTF	TGTGCCAGCGACGATGGACGTCTAGCTAACTATGGCTACACCTTC
TRBJ1-2	-	TRBD1	TRBV6-5	CASSFTGESFWGYTF	TGTGCCAGCAGTTTTACAGGGGAGTCATTCTGGGGCTACACCTTC
TRBJ2-7	-	TRBD1	TRBV5-4	CANLPGQRYEQYF	TGTGCCAACCTTCCGGGACAGAGATACGAGCAGTACTTC
TRBJ2-1	-	TRBD1	TRBV7-2	CASSGTGGINEQFF	TGTGCCAGCTCCGGGACAGGGGGCATCAATGAGCAGTTCTTC
TRBJ1-1	once	TRBD1	TRBV3-1/TRBV3-2	CASSRTGQSTEAFF	TGTGCCAGCAGCCGTACGGGACAGAGCACTGAAGCTTTCTTT
TRBJ1-5	-	TRBD1	TRBV10-3	CAISLTGDNQPQHF	TGTGCCATCAGTCTGACAGGGGACAATCAGCCCCAGCATTTT
TRBJ2-3	-	TRBD2	TRBV7-2	CASSTRTSGRYDTQYF	TGTGCCAGCAGCACCCGGACTAGCGGGAGGTACGATACGCAGTATTTT
TRBJ2-1	-	TRBD1	TRBV19	CASSTLRDRAGNEQFF	TGTGCCAGTAGTACCCTGCGGGACAGGGCTGGCAATGAGCAGTTCTTC
TRBJ1-2	-	-	TRBV7-9	CASSLAQGRGYTF	TGTGCCAGCAGCTTAGCTCAGGGACGAGGCTACACCTTC
TRBJ2-7	-	-	TRBV11-2	CASSPYRSANSYEQYF	TGTGCCAGCAGCCCATATAGGAGTGCTAACTCCTACGAGCAGTACTTC
TRBJ1-1	-	-	TRBV30	CASARGRTEAFF	TGTGCCTCAGCCCGAGGGAGGACTGAAGCTTTCTTT
TRBJ2-7	-	TRBD2	TRBV5-1	CASSLVGLGRHEQYF	TGCGCCAGCAGCTTAGTGGGACTAGGAAGACACGAGCAGTACTTC
TRBJ2-1	once	TRBD2	TRBV7-2	CASSRSGSPYNEQFF	TGTGCCAGCAGCCGTAGCGGGTCCCCCTACAATGAGCAGTTCTTC
TRBJ2-3	-	TRBD2	TRBV11-2	CASSFGAGGPDTQYF	TGTGCCAGCAGCTTCGGAGCGGGGGGCCCAGATACGCAGTATTTT
TRBJ1-1	-	-	TRBV29-1	CSAQTDLNTEAFF	TGCAGCGCCCAGACTGATTTGAACACTGAAGCTTTCTTT
TRBJ1-3	-	TRBD1	TRBV5-5	CASSLQGAGNTIYF	TGTGCCAGCAGCCTACAGGGGGCGGGTAACACCATATATTTT
TRBJ2-2	-	-	TRBV7-9	CASSKPHALNTGELFF	TGTGCCAGCAGTAAACCTCACGCCCTTAACACCGGGGAGCTGTTTTTT
TRBJ1-2	once	-	TRBV9	CASSVVLGVDNYGYTF	TGTGCCAGCAGCGTAGTTTTAGGGGTCGACAACTATGGCTACACCTTC
TRBJ2-3	-	TRBD2	TRBV5-1	CASSLFPAGVTDTQYF	TGCGCCAGCAGCTTGTTTCCAGCGGGGGTCACAGATACGCAGTATTTT
TRBJ2-1	-	-	TRBV2	CASSEGEEVEQFF	TGTGCCAGCAGTGAAGGGGAGGAGGTCGAGCAGTTCTTC
TRBJ2-5	-	-	TRBV11-2	CASSLTGWETQYF	TGTGCCAGCAGCTTAACAGGGTGGGAGACCCAGTACTTC
TRBJ2-7	-	-	TRBV12-3/TRBV12-4	CASSFRDHEQYF	TGTGCCAGCAGTTTCAGGGACCACGAGCAGTACTTC
TRBJ2-7	-	-	TRBV7-2	CASSLGGTPYEQYF	TGTGCCAGCAGCTTAGGAGGGACCCCATACGAGCAGTACTTC
TRBJ1-1	-	-	TRBV3-1/TRBV3-2	CASSPRGGTEAFF	TGTGCCAGCAGCCCCCGCGGGGGCACTGAAGCTTTCTTT
TRBJ1-2	-	TRBD1	TRBV6-2/TRBV6-3	CASSHGQDLYGYTF	TGTGCCAGCAGTCATGGACAGGATTTGTATGGCTACACCTTC
TRBJ2-1	-	TRBD1	TRBV9	CASSGTGNSYNEQFF	TGTGCCAGCAGCGGGACAGGGAACTCCTACAATGAGCAGTTCTTC
TRBJ1-4	-	TRBD1	TRBV28	CASSRQGQGEKLFF	TGTGCCAGCAGCCGACAGGGGCAGGGTGAAAAACTGTTTTTT
TRBJ2-3	-	-	TRBV24-1	CATSLPNTTCVGGTDTQYF	TGTGCCACCAGTCTACCTAACACGACGTGCGTCGGGGGCACAGATACGCAGTATTTT
TRBJ2-7	-	-	TRBV4-1	CASSQSGSYEQYF	TGCGCCAGCAGCCAGTCGGGTTCCTACGAGCAGTACTTC
TRBJ1-1	-	-	TRBV7-9	CASSMGRLNTEAFF	TGTGCCAGCAGCATGGGACGGTTGAACACTGAAGCTTTCTTT
TRBJ1-1	-	-	TRBV21-1	CASSKAGGQAKAFF	TGTGCCAGCAGCAAAGCCGGAGGCCAGGCTAAAGCTTTCTTT
TRBJ2-4	once	-	TRBV19	CASSIAGLSSGNIQYF	TGTGCCAGTAGTATAGCGGGATTGTCAAGCGGGAACATTCAGTACTTC
TRBJ1-2	-	TRBD1	TRBV7-8	CASSRGTANGYTF	TGTGCCAGCAGCCGCGGGACAGCCAATGGCTACACCTTC
TRBJ2-7	-	TRBD2	TRBV5-4	CASSLGGSGAPYEQYF	TGTGCCAGCAGCTTGGGAGGTAGCGGGGCCCCCTACGAGCAGTACTTC
TRBJ1-2	-	-	TRBV4-2	CASSQEFGMSYGYTF	TGTGCCAGCAGCCAAGAATTTGGGATGAGCTATGGCTACACCTTC
TRBJ1-3	-	-	TRBV6-5	CASSNGAGENTIYF	TGTGCCAGCAGTAACGGGGCAGGGGAAAACACCATATATTTT
TRBJ2-1	-	TRBD2	TRBV7-2	CASSLITSGSLSYNEQFF	TGTGCCAGCAGCTTAATTACTAGCGGGAGCCTCTCCTACAATGAGCAGTTCTTC
TRBJ1-2	-	TRBD1	TRBV6-2/TRBV6-3	CASSDPGQGAKLYGYTF	TGTGCCAGCAGTGATCCGGGACAGGGGGCTAAGCTCTATGGCTACACCTTC